These 21 T cell receptor beta chains were sequenced from one sample in a study of metastatic and nonmetastatic thyroid tumors. TCRdb reanalyzed the PCR reads with MiXCR. The sample lists approximately 79,000 clones, 8.6% occurring once. Not a single patient had been given any form of treatment at any point before undergoing thyroid surgery. Specimen: blood. Receptor source: a female donor with papillary thyroid cancer or a benign thyroid nodule (not recorded which). Some clones in this sample may be carry-over from other donors' samples.

The table lists this clone with many counts. V usage is TRBV30 and J usage is TRBJ1-5; D perhaps matches TRBD1 (5 bases). CDR3 length: 15 amino acids. The germline V and J ends were trimmed by 4 bases and 0 bases, with 13 bases remaining between them. CDR1 is GTSNPN and CDR2 is SVGIG in the germline V gene (reference sequence). The CDR3 region has the DNA TGTGCCTGGAAGCCGGGACTCCATAGCAATCAGCCCCAGCATTTT. This sequence encodes CAWKPGLHSNQPQHF.

This clone has at least ten counts. The junction departs from germline at one end; a sequencing error may be responsible. V usage is TRBV18 and J usage is TRBJ1-1, with a weak D call TRBD1 (5 bases). The V gene's germline CDR1 is KGHSH and CDR2 LQKENI. The CDR3 consists of 15 residues. CDR3 amino acids: CASSPFDSMNTGAFF. The CDR3 DNA is TGTGCCAGCTCACCCTTTGACAGCATGAACACTGGAGCTTTCTTT.

This clone was counted at least ten times. This chain links TRBV20-1 with TRBJ2-1, with 7 positions matching TRBD1. Germline CDR1 DFQATT, CDR2 SNEGSKA (reference sequence). Germline trimming cut 0 bases from V and 5 bases from J; bases unmatched to any gene: 1. The CDR3 is 13 amino acids. For the CDR3, the DNA is TGCAGTGCTAGAGATACAGGGGACAATGAGCAGTTCTTC. This translates into CSARDTGDNEQFF.

This clone has at least ten counts. This CDR3 is also generated by other DNA sequences in the sample. The chain uses TRBV3-1 and TRBJ2-7, with D possibly TRBD2 on 5 matching bases. The CDR3 runs to 11 residues. Germline V gene lookup returns CDR1 LGHDT and CDR2 YNNKEL (reference sequence). V dropped 6 bases and J dropped 3 bases, with 6 bases sitting between them. CDR3 loop: CASSRGYEQYF. In DNA, the CDR3 is TGTGCCAGCAGTCGGGGCTACGAGCAGTACTTC.

This clone was picked up many times. The chain joins TRBV5-1 to TRBJ2-7; TRBD1 aligns across 9 bases. The V gene end was trimmed by 4 bases and the J gene end by 4 bases; junction bases not matched to a gene: 9. This CDR3 is 15 amino acids long. Germline V CDR1 and CDR2: SGHRS, YFSETQ. DNA of the CDR3: TGCGCCAGCAGCCACCCAGGGACAGGGTTATACGAGCAGTACTTC. Amino acids: CASSHPGTGLYEQYF.

Ten or more counts support this clone. The genes are TRBV6-1 and TRBJ2-1; 12 bases map to TRBD2. The ends lost 7 bases at V and 7 bases at J; junction bases unmatched: 2. The length of the CDR3 is 13 residues. Germline V gene data show CDR1 as MNHNS and CDR2 as SASEGT. The CDR3 DNA follows: TGTGCCAGCAACCTAGCGGGAGGGAATGAGCAGTTCTTC. The encoded protein is CASNLAGGNEQFF.

This clone was picked up many times. The chain recombines TRBV6-1 with TRBJ2-7, with 7 bases aligning to TRBD1. Germline CDR1 and CDR2: MNHNS and SASEGT. CDR3 length equals 14 residues. V shed 4 bases and J 3 bases; nucleotides not matched to a gene: 6. The CDR3 sequence is CASSADGTVYEQYF. The CDR3 DNA reads TGTGCCAGCAGTGCCGACGGGACAGTCTACGAGCAGTACTTC.

This clone was seen ten or more times. A much larger clone is a single base away; this may be a read error. The rearrangement joins TRBV24-1 to TRBJ1-2; TRBD1 matches at 7 bases. Per the germline V gene, CDR1 is KGHDR and CDR2 is SFDVKD. The CDR3 consists of 15 residues. Written as DNA, the CDR3 is TGTGCCACCAGTGATTCAAGACAGGGCCTCTATGGCTACGCCTTC. It encodes CATSDSRQGLYGYAF.

The rearrangement joins TRBV5-1 to TRBJ2-2; no definite D call. Trimming shortened V by 0 bases and J by 7 bases, and 7 bases separated the two germline ends. The CDR3 extends over 13 amino acids. Germline V gene data show CDR1 as SGHRS and CDR2 as YFSETQ. The CDR3: CASSLEVSGELFF. The DNA of the CDR3 is TGCGCCAGCAGCTTGGAGGTGAGCGGGGAGCTGTTTTTT.

With respect to this clone: A read error is possible here, since a much larger clone lies one base away. Since the CDR3 does not end with the conserved phenylalanine or tryptophan, this likely comes from a read error. The chain employs TRBV18 and TRBJ2-7; 7 bases match TRBD1. The CDR3 length is 14 residues. CDR1 is KGHSH, CDR2 LQKENI, per germline. V lost 0 bases to trimming and J lost 3 bases; unmatched junction nucleotides: 2. CDR3 region: CASSPPGTDYEQYL. The DNA of the CDR3 is TGTGCCAGCTCACCACCTGGGACAGACTACGAGCAGTACCTC.

On this clone: A much larger clonotype is one base distant, so this may be a read error. Other DNA sequences of this sample code for an identical CDR3. The V gene is TRBV14, the J gene TRBJ2-5, with TRBD1 matching over 9 bases. V dropped 2 bases and J dropped 5; count of bases not matched to a gene: 9. Germline V lookup: CDR1 SGHDN, CDR2 FVKESK. There are 16 residues in the CDR3. The CDR3 coding sequence is TGTGCCAGCAGCCAACCGAGACAGGGGGTCGAGGAGACCCAGTACTTC. It specifies CASSQPRQGVEETQYF.

In this sample, this clone turned up many times. The CDR3 bases are TGCGCCAGCAGCTTGCGTGGACAGGGCCATGGCTACACCTTC. This encodes CASSLRGQGHGYTF. This rearrangement joins TRBV5-1 to TRBJ1-2; 8 nucleotides line up with TRBD1. Germline V gene lookup returns CDR1 SGHRS and CDR2 YFSETQ. The junction had 5 bases not matched to a gene; V was cut back by 1 base and J by 6 bases. This CDR3 region has 14 residues.

Ten or more counts support this clone. The CDR3 region has the DNA TGTGCCAGCAGTCCTGGCCCCGGTGGGGAGTATTTT. It specifies CASSPGPGGEYF. The chain couples TRBV12-3 or TRBV12-4 to TRBJ2-3; D not certain. The CDR3 loop spans 12 amino acids. Trimming removed 5 bases from V and 13 bases from J, with 16 bases in between.

There are a few counts of this clone. This chain links TRBV4-2 with TRBJ2-1, with 12 bases identical to TRBD2. V dropped 2 bases and J dropped 8; count of bases not matched to a gene: 4. Germline assignment: CDR1 LGHNA and CDR2 YNFKEQ. This CDR3 is built from 15 residues. The CDR3 coding sequence is TGTGCCAGCAGCCAATCGTCTAGCGGGGGGGATGAGCAGTTCTTC. This encodes CASSQSSSGGDEQFF.

This clone was counted many times. The genes are TRBV12-5 and TRBJ2-7; D may be TRBD1 (6 bases). Germline assignment: CDR1 LGHNT and CDR2 FRNRAP. CDR3 length equals 16 residues. The V and J ends lost 5 bases and 5 bases respectively, with 22 bases between them. CDR3 sequence reads: CASGRSRQQGRDEQYF. CDR3 sequence (DNA): TGTGCTAGTGGTCGAAGCCGACAACAGGGTAGAGACGAGCAGTACTTC.

This clone has ten or more counts. The chain joins TRBV6-1 to TRBJ1-2; weak D call: TRBD1 (5 bases). V lost 6 bases to trimming and J lost 5 bases, with 10 bases between them. The CDR3 loop spans 12 amino acids. The germline V gene has CDR1 MNHNS and CDR2 SASEGT. CDR3: CASRYGTYGYTF. Here the CDR3 DNA reads TGTGCCAGCAGATACGGGACTTATGGCTACACCTTC.

In its sample, this clone was seen many times. The V gene is TRBV20-1, the J gene TRBJ2-7, with D possibly TRBD1 on 6 matching bases. Trimming pared 4 bases from V and 4 bases from J, leaving 11 bases between. The CDR3 has 12 residues. Germline CDR1 and CDR2: DFQATT and SNEGSKA (reference sequence). CDR3 in amino acids: CSATRGPYEQYF. DNA of the CDR3: TGCAGTGCTACCAGGGGCCCTTACGAGCAGTACTTC.

Ten or more counts support this clone. The chain combines TRBV7-2 with TRBJ1-1, with D perhaps TRBD1 (5 bases). The CDR3 is 12 amino acids. Between the trimmed V and J ends, which lost 1 base and 11 bases, there was a span of 11 bases. Germline V CDR1 and CDR2: SGHTA, FQGNSA. The CDR3: CASSLDSNRAFF. The CDR3 bases are TGTGCCAGCAGCTTAGACAGTAACAGGGCTTTCTTT.

This clone has more than one count but fewer than ten. The chain joins TRBV6-5 to TRBJ1-5, with D perhaps TRBD1 (5 bases). V lost 5 bases and J 4 bases, leaving 15 bases between the germline ends. From germline, CDR1 is MNHEY and CDR2 SVGAGI. CDR3 length: 15 residues. CDR3: CASSTQGQQNQPQHF. In nucleotides, the CDR3 is TGTGCCAGCAGTACTCAGGGCCAGCAGAATCAGCCCCAGCATTTT.

This clone was seen ten or more times. The J gene is TRBJ1-6, the V gene TRBV4-1; unclear D gene. The germline V gene has CDR1 MGHRA and CDR2 YSYEKL. The germline V and J ends were trimmed by 8 bases and 3 bases, with 8 bases remaining between them. The CDR3 is made up of 13 amino acids. The CDR3 DNA follows: TGCGCCAGCCCCAACAGCTATAATTCACCCCTCCACTTT. This gives the protein CASPNSYNSPLHF.

This clone has ten or more counts. This chain links TRBV9 with TRBJ2-7; 11 positions agree with TRBD2. Germline-derived CDR1 and CDR2 are SGDLS and YYNGEE. The J segment lost 4 bases and the V segment lost 7 bases, leaving 13 bases of the junction unmatched. The CDR3 is 16 residues long. Here the CDR3 reads CASAERSSGGLYEQYF. The CDR3 DNA follows: TGTGCCAGCGCGGAGAGGTCTAGCGGGGGGTTATACGAGCAGTACTTC.